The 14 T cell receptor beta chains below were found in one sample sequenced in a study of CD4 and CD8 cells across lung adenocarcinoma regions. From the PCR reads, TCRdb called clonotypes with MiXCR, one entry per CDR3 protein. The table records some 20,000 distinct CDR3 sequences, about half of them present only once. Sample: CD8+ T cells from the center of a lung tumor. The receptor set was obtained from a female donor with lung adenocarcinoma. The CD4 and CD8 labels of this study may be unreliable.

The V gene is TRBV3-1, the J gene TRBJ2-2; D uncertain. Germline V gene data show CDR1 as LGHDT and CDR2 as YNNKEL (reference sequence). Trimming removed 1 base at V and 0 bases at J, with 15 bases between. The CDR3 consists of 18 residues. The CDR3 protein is CASSQVPLGRSNTGELFF. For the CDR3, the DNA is TGTGCCAGCAGCCAAGTACCGTTAGGCAGATCGAACACCGGGGAGCTGTTTTTT.

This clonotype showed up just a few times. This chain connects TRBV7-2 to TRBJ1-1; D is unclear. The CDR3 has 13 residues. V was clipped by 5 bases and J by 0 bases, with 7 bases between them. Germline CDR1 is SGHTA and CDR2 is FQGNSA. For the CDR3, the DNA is TGTGCCAGCAGCCCTTACTTGAACACTGAAGCTTTCTTT. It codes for CASSPYLNTEAFF.

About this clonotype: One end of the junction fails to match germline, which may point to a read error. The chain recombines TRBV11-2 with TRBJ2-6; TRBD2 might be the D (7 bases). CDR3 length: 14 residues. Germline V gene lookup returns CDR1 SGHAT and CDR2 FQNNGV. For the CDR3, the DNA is TGTGCCAGCAGCTTCGTTGGGGGGGCCTACGAGCAGAATTTC. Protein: CASSFVGGAYEQNF.

CDR3 nucleotides: TGTGCCAGCAGCCACAACAGGGAGACCCAGTACTTC. Its translation: CASSHNRETQYF. This rearrangement joins TRBV7-8 to TRBJ2-5; D may be TRBD1 (5 bases). This CDR3 comprises 12 residues. The V gene's germline CDR1 is SGHVS and CDR2 FQNEAQ. V lost 5 bases to trimming and J lost 5 bases, with 9 bases between them. Full variable domain (outside the CDR3, taken from reference TRBV7-8 and TRBJ2-5): GAGVSQSPRYKVAKRGQDVALRCDPISGHVSLFWYQQALGQGPEFLTYFQNEAQLDKSGLPSDRFFAERPEGSVSTLKIQRTQQEDSAVYLCASSHNRETQYFGPGTRLLVL.

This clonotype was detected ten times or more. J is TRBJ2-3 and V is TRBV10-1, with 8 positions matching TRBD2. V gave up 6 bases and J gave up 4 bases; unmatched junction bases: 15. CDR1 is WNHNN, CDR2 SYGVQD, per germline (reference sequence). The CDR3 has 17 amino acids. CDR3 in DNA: TGCGCCAGCAGCGAAGGGGGTCCGGGACTAGAGGCAGATACGCAGTATTTT. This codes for CASSEGGPGLEADTQYF.

CDR3: CASSLEGTSGNTGELFF. The CDR3 coding sequence is TGCGCCAGCAGCTTGGAAGGGACTAGCGGTAACACCGGGGAGCTGTTTTTT. The gene calls are TRBV5-1 and TRBJ2-2; 11 bases map to TRBD2. This CDR3 is 17 amino acids long. V dropped 0 bases and J dropped 2; count of bases not matched to a gene: 3. Per germline, CDR1 SGHRS and CDR2 YFSETQ.

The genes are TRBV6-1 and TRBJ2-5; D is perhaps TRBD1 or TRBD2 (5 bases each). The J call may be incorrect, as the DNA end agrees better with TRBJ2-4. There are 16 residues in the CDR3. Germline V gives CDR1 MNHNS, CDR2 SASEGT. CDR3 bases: TGTGCCAGCGGCGCGCACGGGGACCGGGACCAAGACATTCAGTACTTC. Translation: CASGAHGDRDQDIQYF.

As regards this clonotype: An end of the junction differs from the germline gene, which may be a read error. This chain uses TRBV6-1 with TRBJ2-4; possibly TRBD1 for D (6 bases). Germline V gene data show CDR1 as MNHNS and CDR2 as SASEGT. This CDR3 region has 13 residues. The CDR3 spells CVRGTCAKNTQYF. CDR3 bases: TGTGTCAGGGGAACGTGCGCCAAAAACACGCAGTACTTT.

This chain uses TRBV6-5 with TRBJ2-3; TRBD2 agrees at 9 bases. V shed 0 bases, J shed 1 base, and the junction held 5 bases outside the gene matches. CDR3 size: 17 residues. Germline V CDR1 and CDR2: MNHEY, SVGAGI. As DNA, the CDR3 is TGTGCCAGCAGTTACTCCGGACTAGCGAGGGGCACAGATACGCAGTATTTT. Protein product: CASSYSGLARGTDTQYF.

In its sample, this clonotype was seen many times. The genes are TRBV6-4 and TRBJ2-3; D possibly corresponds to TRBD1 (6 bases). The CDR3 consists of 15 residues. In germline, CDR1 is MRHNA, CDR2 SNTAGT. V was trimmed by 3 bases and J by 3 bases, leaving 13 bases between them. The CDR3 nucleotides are TGTGCCAGCAGTGAACAGGGTATTTTGACAGATACGCAGTATTTT. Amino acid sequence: CASSEQGILTDTQYF.

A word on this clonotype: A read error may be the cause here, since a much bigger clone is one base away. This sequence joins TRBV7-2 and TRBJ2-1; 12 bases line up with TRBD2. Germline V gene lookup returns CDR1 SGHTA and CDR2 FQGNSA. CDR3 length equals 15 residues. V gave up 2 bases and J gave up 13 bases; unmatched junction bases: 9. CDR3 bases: TGTGCCAGCAGCTTATACCTAGCGGGAGGGCCGGCCCAGTTCTTC. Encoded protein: CASSLYLAGGPAQFF.

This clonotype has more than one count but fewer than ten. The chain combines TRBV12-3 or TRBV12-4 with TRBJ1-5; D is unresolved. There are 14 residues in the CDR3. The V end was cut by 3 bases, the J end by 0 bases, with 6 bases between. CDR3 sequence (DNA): TGTGCCAGCAGTTTGCGGGATAGCAATCAGCCCCAGCATTTT. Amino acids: CASSLRDSNQPQHF.

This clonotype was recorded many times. The CDR3 protein is CASSQGFLAAKQFF. Here the CDR3 DNA reads TGTGCCAGCAGTCAGGGGTTCCTAGCGGCTAAGCAGTTCTTC. The chain links TRBV11-3 to TRBJ2-1, with a possible D match to TRBD2 (7 bases). The CDR3 consists of 14 residues. The V end lost 6 bases, the J end lost 11 bases, and 20 bases lay between the germline ends. Germline loops: CDR1 SGHNT, CDR2 YENEEA.

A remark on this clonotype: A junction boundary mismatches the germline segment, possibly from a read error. In DNA form, the CDR3 reads TGTGCCAGCAGTGCGCCACTTTGGGGCAGCGACAAAGATACGCAGTATTTC. It is translated as CASSAPLWGSDKDTQYF. This chain uses TRBV27 with TRBJ2-3; maybe TRBD1 (5 bases). The CDR3 length is 17 residues. The germline V gene encodes CDR1 MNHEY and CDR2 SMNVEV (reference sequence).